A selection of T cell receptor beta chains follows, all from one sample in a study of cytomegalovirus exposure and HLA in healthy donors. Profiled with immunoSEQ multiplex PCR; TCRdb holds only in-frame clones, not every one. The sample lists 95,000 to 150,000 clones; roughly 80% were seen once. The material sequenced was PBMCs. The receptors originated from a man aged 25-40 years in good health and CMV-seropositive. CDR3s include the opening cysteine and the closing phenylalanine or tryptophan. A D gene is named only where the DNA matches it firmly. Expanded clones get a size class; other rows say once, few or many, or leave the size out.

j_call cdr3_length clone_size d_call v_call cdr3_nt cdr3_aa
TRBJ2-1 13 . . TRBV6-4 TGTGCCAGCAGTGACAGAGAGGGCTCCGGGCAGTTCTTC CASSDREGSGQFF
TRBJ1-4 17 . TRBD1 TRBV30 TGTGCCTGGAGTGAGGGGACAGGGTCGTTAGCTAATGAAAAACTGTTTTTT CAWSEGTGSLANEKLFF
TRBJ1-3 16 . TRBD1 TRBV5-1 TGCGCCAGCAGCCCCCTTACAGGGGACAAGGGAAACACCATATATTTT CASSPLTGDKGNTIYF
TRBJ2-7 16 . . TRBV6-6 TGTGCCAGCAGTTACTCGAATCTTGGGGACAAGTACGAGCAGTACTTC CASSYSNLGDKYEQYF
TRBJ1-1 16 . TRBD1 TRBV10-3 TGTGCCATCAGTGAGCCCAACAGGGGGCCGAACACTGAAGCTTTCTTT CAISEPNRGPNTEAFF
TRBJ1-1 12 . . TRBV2 TGTGCCAGCACTCAGGGTCACACTGAAGCTTTCTTT CASTQGHTEAFF
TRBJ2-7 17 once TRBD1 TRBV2 TGTGCCAGCAGTGAAAGTTTGCGTGGGACAGGGGACTACGAGCAGTACTTC CASSESLRGTGDYEQYF
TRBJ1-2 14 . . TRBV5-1 TGCGCCAGCAGGTTGGTCTACCTCTCCTATGGCTACACCTTC CASRLVYLSYGYTF
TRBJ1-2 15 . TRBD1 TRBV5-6 TGTGCCAGCAGCTCCTGGGGCAGGGGGCTTTATGGCTACACCTTC CASSSWGRGLYGYTF
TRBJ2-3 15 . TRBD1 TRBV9 TGTGCCAGCAGCGTATGGGACAGGAGCACAGATACGCAGTATTTT CASSVWDRSTDTQYF
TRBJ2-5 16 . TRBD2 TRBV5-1 TGCGCCAGCAGCTTGGGGACTAGCGGGGTCCAAGAGACCCAGTACTTC CASSLGTSGVQETQYF
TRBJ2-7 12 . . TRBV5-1 TGCGCCAGCAGCTCTAGCTCCTACGAGCAGTACTTC CASSSSSYEQYF
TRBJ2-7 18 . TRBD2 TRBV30 TGTGCCTGTTCCCCACCGGGGGGTGGACTGACCCTTCACTACGAGCAGTACTTC CACSPPGGGLTLHYEQYF
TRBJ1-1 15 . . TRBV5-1 TGCGCCAGCAGGCCTCCTGTGGCGGGGAACACTGAAGCTTTCTTT CASRPPVAGNTEAFF
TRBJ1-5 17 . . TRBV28 TGTGCCAGCACCGGAGATGAGGGCGAACGCGGAAGGCAGCCCCAGCATTTT CASTGDEGERGRQPQHF
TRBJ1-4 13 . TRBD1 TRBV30 TGTGCCCGCTCGACAGGGACTAATGAAAAACTGTTTTTT CARSTGTNEKLFF
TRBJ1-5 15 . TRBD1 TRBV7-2 TGTGCCAGCAGCTTAGAACAGGGGATCGATCAGCCCCAGCATTTT CASSLEQGIDQPQHF
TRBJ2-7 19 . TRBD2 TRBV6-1 TGTGCCAGCAGTGAATCCTGGGCCCCCAAAGGACTAGTTCCCTACGAGCAGTACTTC CASSESWAPKGLVPYEQYF
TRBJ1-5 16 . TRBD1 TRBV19 TGTGCCAGTAGTTCAACGACAGGGGGGTTCAATCAGCCCCAGCATTTT CASSSTTGGFNQPQHF
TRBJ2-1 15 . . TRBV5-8 TGTGCCAGCAACAACCGGGGTAGCGCCTACAATGAGCAGTTCTTC CASNNRGSAYNEQFF
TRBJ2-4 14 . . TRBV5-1 TGCGCCAGCAGCTTGGAAGGGGTTGGGAACATTCAGTACTTC CASSLEGVGNIQYF
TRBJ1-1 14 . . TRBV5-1 TGCGCCAGCTCGGCCAGGGGTTGGCGTGATGAAGCTTTCTTT CASSARGWRDEAFF